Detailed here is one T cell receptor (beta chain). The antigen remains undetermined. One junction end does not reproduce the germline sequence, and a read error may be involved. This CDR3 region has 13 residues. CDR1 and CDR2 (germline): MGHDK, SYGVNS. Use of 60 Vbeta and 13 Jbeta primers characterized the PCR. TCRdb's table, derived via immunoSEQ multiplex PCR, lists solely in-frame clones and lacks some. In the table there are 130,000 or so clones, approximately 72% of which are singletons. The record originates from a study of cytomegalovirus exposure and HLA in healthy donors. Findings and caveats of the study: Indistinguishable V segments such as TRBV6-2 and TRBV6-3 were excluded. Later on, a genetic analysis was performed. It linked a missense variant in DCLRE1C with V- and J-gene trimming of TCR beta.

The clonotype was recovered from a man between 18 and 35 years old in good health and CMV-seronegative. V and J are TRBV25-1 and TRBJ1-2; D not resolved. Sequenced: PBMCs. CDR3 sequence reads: CASSDVGNYGYTF. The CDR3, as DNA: TGTGCCAGCAGTGACGTCGGTAACTATGGTTACACCTTC.